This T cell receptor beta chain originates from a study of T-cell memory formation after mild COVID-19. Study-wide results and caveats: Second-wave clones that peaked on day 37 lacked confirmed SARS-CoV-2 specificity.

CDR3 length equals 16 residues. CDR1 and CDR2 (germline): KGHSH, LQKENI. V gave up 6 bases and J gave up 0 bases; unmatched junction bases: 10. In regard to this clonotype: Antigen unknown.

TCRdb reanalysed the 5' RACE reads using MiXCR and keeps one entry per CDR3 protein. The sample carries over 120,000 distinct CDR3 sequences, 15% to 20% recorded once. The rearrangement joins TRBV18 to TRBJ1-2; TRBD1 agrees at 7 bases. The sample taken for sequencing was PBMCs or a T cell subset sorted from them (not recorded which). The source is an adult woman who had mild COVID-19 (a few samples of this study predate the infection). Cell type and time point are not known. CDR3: CASSRQGGEANYGYTF. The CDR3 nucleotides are TGTGCCAGCTCCCGCCAGGGGGGTGAAGCTAACTATGGCTACACCTTC. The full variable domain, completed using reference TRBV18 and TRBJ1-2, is NAGVMQNPRHLVRRRGQEARLRCSPMKGHSHVYWYRQLPEEGLKFMVYLQKENIIDESGMPKERFSAEFPKEGPSILRIQQVVRGDSAAYFCASSRQGGEANYGYTFGSGTRLTVV.